A selection of T cell receptor beta chains follows, all from one sample in a study of early T cells in non-severe SARS-CoV-2 infection. TCRdb independently ran MiXCR on the 5' RACE reads; one entry per CDR3 protein. This table holds 80,000 or so distinct CDR3 sequences, more than 13% found once. Sample: whole blood. Receptor source: an adult who was a healthcare worker with PCR-confirmed SARS-CoV-2 infection or an uninfected control (not recorded which). Both conserved end residues are part of each CDR3. The order of the fields is CDR3 length, D gene, clone size, J gene, V gene, CDR3 protein, CDR3 DNA. A D gene is named only where the DNA matches it firmly. Expanded clones are given a class, and other clones once, few, many or no size at all.

>12|NA|NA|TRBJ2-1|TRBV29-1
CSVDYAYNEQFF
TGCAGCGTTGACTACGCCTACAATGAGCAGTTCTTC
>10|NA|few|TRBJ2-1|TRBV29-1
CSGGDNEQFF
TGCAGCGGGGGAGACAATGAGCAGTTCTTC
>15|TRBD1|many|TRBJ2-1|TRBV11-1
CASSLTTGAYNEQFF
TGTGCCAGCAGCCTAACGACAGGGGCGTACAATGAGCAGTTCTTC
>13|TRBD1|NA|TRBJ2-3|TRBV30
CAWSLLPGQSNHF
TGTGCCTGGAGTTTGCTACCGGGACAGTCAAACCATTTT
>15|NA|few|TRBJ1-5|TRBV19
CASSMRPPSNQPQHF
TGTGCCAGTAGTATGAGACCTCCTAGCAATCAGCCCCAGCATTTT
>14|NA|few|TRBJ2-1|TRBV4-1
CASSHGMLDNEQFF
TGCGCCAGCAGCCATGGCATGTTGGACAATGAGCAGTTCTTC
>16|NA|few|TRBJ1-5|TRBV20-1
CSASSPGRGGNQPQHF
TGCAGTGCTTCTTCCCCCGGCAGGGGAGGCAATCAGCCCCAGCATTTT
>15|NA|NA|TRBJ2-2|TRBV3-1
CASSQGTQGSGELFF
TGTGCCAGCAGCCAAGGGACCCAGGGGTCCGGGGAGCTGTTTTTT
>15|TRBD1|few|TRBJ2-2|TRBV24-1
CATSDIGTGSGELFF
TGTGCCACCAGTGATATCGGGACAGGGTCCGGGGAGCTGTTTTTT
>14|NA|NA|TRBJ2-7|TRBV6-1
CASSEWASAYEQYF
TGTGCCAGCAGTGAATGGGCGAGTGCCTACGAGCAGTACTTC
>15|NA|many|TRBJ2-3|TRBV19
CASSRGTGSTDTQYF
TGTGCCAGCTCTAGGGGGACGGGGAGCACAGATACGCAGTATTTT
>14|NA|many|TRBJ2-2|TRBV2
CASSEVGLTGELFF
TGTGCCAGCAGTGAAGTAGGGCTAACCGGGGAGCTGTTTTTT
>16|NA|few|TRBJ2-1|TRBV27
CATKNLQGLSYNEQFF
TGTGCCACCAAAAACCTACAGGGACTCTCCTACAATGAGCAGTTCTTC
>14|NA|many|TRBJ1-3|TRBV30
CAWVTGFSGNTIYF
TGTGCCTGGGTGACAGGCTTCTCTGGAAACACCATATATTTT
>16|TRBD2|few|TRBJ2-3|TRBV7-2
CASSLIAGGITDTQYF
TGTGCCAGCAGCTTAATAGCGGGGGGGATCACAGATACGCAGTATTTT
>17|TRBD2|many|TRBJ2-2|TRBV11-3
CASSLSGSSQRVGELFF
TGTGCCAGCAGCTTGAGCGGGAGCTCCCAGAGGGTCGGGGAGCTGTTTTTT
>15|NA|NA|TRBJ2-1|TRBV11-2
CASSSRLVSPNEQFF
TGTGCCAGCAGCTCCCGGTTAGTGAGCCCAAATGAGCAGTTCTTC